This entry lists 9 T cell receptor beta chains sequenced from one sample in a study of blood T cells in healthy people across ages. Next came a second PCR, run for roughly 6 to 11 cycles, which used a sample-barcoded 5' primer along with a J-beta primer mix. From the 5' RACE reads, TCRdb called clonotypes with MiXCR, one entry per CDR3 protein. The sample lists some 1.1 million distinct CDR3 sequences; 35% to 40% were seen once. The sample comprised blood. All receptors come from a man between 18 and 35 years old in good health.

The chain combines TRBV12-5 with TRBJ1-1; 8 positions match TRBD1. V was pared by 5 bases and J by 4 bases, with 6 bases of the junction left unmatched. The CDR3 loop spans 14 amino acids. Germline CDR1 LGHNT, CDR2 FRNRAP. The CDR3: CASGQQGVGTEAFF. As DNA, the CDR3 is TGTGCTAGTGGTCAACAGGGGGTTGGCACTGAAGCTTTCTTT.

The chain recombines TRBV10-3 with TRBJ2-5; D gene uncertain. The CDR3 extends over 13 amino acids. Germline assignment: CDR1 ENHRY and CDR2 SYGVKD. Trimming took off 6 bases at V and 11 bases at J, with 19 bases between the two ends. CDR3 sequence (DNA): TGTGCCATCAGCAACAGTTCCTACAATGAGCAGTACTTC. Amino acids: CAISNSSYNEQYF.

The chain carries TRBV20-1 and TRBJ2-7; tentative D call: TRBD1 (7 bases). Trimming left V 6 bases short and J 7 bases short, with 25 bases between. Germline V gene data show CDR1 as DFQATT and CDR2 as SNEGSKA (reference sequence). The CDR3 has 15 residues. CDR3 in DNA: TGCAGTGCCCCGCCGGAGGGGGCGTCCTACAATGAGCAGTACTTC. It is translated as CSAPPEGASYNEQYF.

This clonotype came up a few times. The chain couples TRBV20-1 to TRBJ1-6, with D tentatively TRBD1 (6 bases). CDR1 and CDR2 (germline): DFQATT, SNEGSKA (reference sequence). V was pared by 3 bases and J by 6 bases, with 12 bases between. The CDR3 runs to 14 residues. In DNA, the CDR3 is TGCAGTGCTAGCAGGGGTCCCTTTAATTCACCCCTCCACTTT. This encodes CSASRGPFNSPLHF.

The V gene is TRBV20-1, the J gene TRBJ1-2; 9 nucleotides align to TRBD1. With 3 bases clipped from V and 5 bases from J, the junction kept 19 bases outside the gene matches. The CDR3 consists of 18 residues. Germline CDR1 reads DFQATT; CDR2 reads SNEGSKA (reference sequence). The CDR3 here is CSARPGRGQGTILYGYTF. The CDR3 DNA reads as TGCAGTGCTAGGCCCGGACGGGGACAGGGAACGATCTTATATGGCTACACCTTC.

Only a few counts were recorded for this clonotype. The chain uses TRBV6-2 or TRBV6-3 and TRBJ2-1; no clear D gene. Germline V gene data show CDR1 as MNHEY and CDR2 as SVGEGT. V dropped 4 bases and J dropped 4 bases, with 11 bases sitting between them. The CDR3 has 14 residues. As DNA, the CDR3 is TGTGCCAGCAGTTTCATCCAGGTTTACAATGAGCAGTTCTTC. It is translated as CASSFIQVYNEQFF.

The chain is built from TRBV11-3 and TRBJ2-3, with a tentative D call TRBD1 (6 bases). V shed 0 bases and J shed 0 bases, with 10 bases lying between them. The CDR3 is 16 amino acids. Germline V gene sequence: CDR1 SGHNT, CDR2 YENEEA. The CDR3 DNA reads as TGTGCCAGCAGCTTAGATTGGACAGAGAGCACAGATACGCAGTATTTT. It codes for CASSLDWTESTDTQYF.

The genes are TRBV20-1 and TRBJ1-2, with 8 bases that match TRBD1. Germline-derived CDR1 and CDR2 are DFQATT and SNEGSKA (reference sequence). Trimming at V came to 0 bases and at J to 5 bases, leaving 5 bases not matched to a gene. CDR3 length: 14 amino acids. The CDR3 protein is CSARERTGWYGYTF. The CDR3 DNA follows: TGCAGTGCTAGAGAACGGACAGGGTGGTATGGCTACACCTTC.

This chain connects TRBV20-1 to TRBJ2-5; D is unresolved. The DNA end is a closer match to TRBJ2-7, so the J assignment may be wrong. The germline V gene has CDR1 DFQATT and CDR2 SNEGSKA (reference sequence). This CDR3 has 13 residues. As DNA, the CDR3 is TGCAGCACCTCGGGCGGTAACGATTACGAGCAGTACTTC. Protein sequence: CSTSGGNDYEQYF.